The 29 T cell receptor beta chains below come from one sample, sequenced in a study of blood T cells in healthy people across ages. A second roughly 6 to 12 cycle PCR used barcoded and J-beta primers. TCRdb re-analysed the 5' RACE reads in MiXCR, keeping a single row per CDR3 protein. The data contain hundreds of thousands of distinct CDR3 sequences, roughly 50% of them singletons. Sequencing used blood. Receptors originate from a man aged 40-49 years in good health.

The V gene is TRBV12-3 or TRBV12-4, the J gene TRBJ2-2; possible D gene TRBD1, 6 bases. This CDR3 has 14 residues. Trimming left V 6 bases short and J 9 bases short, with 17 bases between. For the CDR3, the DNA is TGTGCCAGCAGAAGTTATATAAGGGGGAGGGAGCTGTTTTTT. This sequence encodes CASRSYIRGRELFF.

This clonotype was counted between two and nine times. The chain links TRBV12-3 or TRBV12-4 to TRBJ1-4; no clear D gene. Trimming shortened V by 2 bases and J by 5 bases, and 6 bases separated the two germline ends. This CDR3 is built from 13 residues. The chain's CDR3 is CASSLRPNEKLFF. CDR3 nucleotide sequence: TGTGCCAGCAGTTTACGTCCAAATGAAAAACTGTTTTTT.

This sequence joins TRBV12-3 or TRBV12-4 and TRBJ1-2, with 10 bases aligning to TRBD1. With 2 bases clipped from V and 1 base from J, the junction kept 7 bases outside the gene matches. The CDR3 is 17 amino acids. This CDR3 reads CASSLSGDRGGNYGYTF. The CDR3 DNA reads as TGTGCCAGCAGTTTAAGTGGGGACAGGGGCGGTAACTATGGCTACACCTTC.

The V gene is TRBV20-1, the J gene TRBJ2-5; 7 nucleotides align to TRBD2. This CDR3 region has 14 residues. V was pared by 0 bases and J by 9 bases, with 10 bases of the junction left unmatched. Per the germline V gene, CDR1 is DFQATT and CDR2 is SNEGSKA (reference sequence). The CDR3 sequence: CSARDGGLVMAQYF. The CDR3 DNA reads as TGCAGTGCTAGAGATGGCGGACTAGTTATGGCCCAGTACTTC.

This chain joins TRBV7-9 and TRBJ2-7, with D possibly TRBD1 on 6 matching bases. This CDR3 spans 13 amino acids. CDR1 and CDR2 from the germline V gene are SEHNR and FQNEAQ (reference sequence). The V gene lost 7 bases and the J gene lost 6 bases, with 16 bases spanning the gap. The CDR3: CASTTSGQPEQYF. Here the CDR3 DNA reads TGTGCCAGCACCACGTCCGGACAGCCCGAGCAGTACTTC.

This sequence joins TRBV7-2 and TRBJ2-5; weak D call: TRBD2 (5 bases). Germline values: CDR1 SGHTA, CDR2 FQGNSA. The CDR3 sequence is 14 residues long. V was clipped by 4 bases and J by 1 base, with 10 bases between them. As DNA, the CDR3 is TGTGCCAGCAGCTCCCGGACTTTCCAAGAGACCCAGTACTTC. Amino acids: CASSSRTFQETQYF.

This clonotype was counted only a few times. The chain combines TRBV7-2 with TRBJ1-2, with D perhaps TRBD1 (5 bases). Trimming took 8 bases from V and 8 from J, leaving 12 bases between them. Germline assignment: CDR1 SGHTA and CDR2 FQGNSA. The length of the CDR3 is 11 residues. In DNA, the CDR3 is TGTGCCAGCTCCTCCGGGGGAGGCTACACCTTC. This sequence encodes CASSSGGGYTF.

The V and J genes are TRBV3-1 and TRBJ1-2, with 9 bases that match TRBD1. V was pared by 5 bases and J by 8 bases, with 12 bases of the junction left unmatched. CDR1 is LGHDT and CDR2 is YNNKEL in the germline V gene (reference sequence). CDR3 length: 15 amino acids. CDR3 DNA sequence: TGTGCCAGCAGCTCTCGGGACAGGGTGTTTGACGGCTACACCTTC. Translating gives CASSSRDRVFDGYTF.

This chain joins TRBV2 and TRBJ2-5; no firm D call. The CDR3 covers 13 residues. Per the germline V gene, CDR1 is SNHLY and CDR2 is FYNNEI. Between the trimmed V and J ends, which lost 3 bases and 11 bases, there was a span of 16 bases. CDR3 in amino acids: CASSDQPVTEQYF. The CDR3 nucleotides are TGTGCCAGCAGTGATCAACCGGTAACTGAGCAGTACTTC.

This clonotype has only one observation. The junction differs from germline at one of its ends, possibly a read error. The chain combines TRBV7-7 with TRBJ2-7, with 7 bases matching TRBD2. The closer fit of TRBJ2-5 to the DNA end suggests the J call may be wrong. In germline, CDR1 is SSHAT, CDR2 FNYEAQ (reference sequence). The CDR3 is 14 residues long. The DNA of the CDR3 is TGTGCTAGCAGCCCCAATCCGGGGGGTGAGACCCAGTACTTC. Encoded protein: CASSPNPGGETQYF.

This clonotype was picked up a small number of times. Germline and junction disagree at one end, which may indicate a read error. In nucleotides, the CDR3 is TGTGCCAGCAGTTTGGCTAGCGGGGGTTACGAGCAGTACTTC. Translated: CASSLASGGYEQYF. The V call is TRBV5-1, the J call TRBJ2-7, with TRBD2 matching 10 bases. Per germline, CDR1 SGHRS and CDR2 YFSETQ. The CDR3 is 14 residues long. Complete variable domain (other parts from reference TRBV5-1 and TRBJ2-7): KAGVTQTPRYLIKTRGQQVTLSCSPISGHRSVSWYQQTPGQGLQFLFEYFSETQRNKGNFPGRFSGRQFSNSRSEMNVSTLELGDSALYLCASSLASGGYEQYFGPGTRLTVT.

The chain links TRBV11-2 to TRBJ2-5, with no clear D. The CDR3 totals 19 residues. Germline V gene lookup returns CDR1 SGHAT and CDR2 FQNNGV. The V end lost 2 bases, the J end lost 0 bases, and 22 bases lay between the germline ends. CDR3 sequence reads: CASSLLSSWRGQDQETQYF. The DNA for the CDR3 is TGTGCCAGCAGCTTACTTTCTTCCTGGCGCGGTCAGGACCAAGAGACCCAGTACTTC.

The gene calls are TRBV12-5 and TRBJ2-2; no firm D call. Germline CDR1 reads LGHNT; CDR2 reads FRNRAP. The CDR3 sequence is 10 residues long. This CDR3 is CTNDPGELFF. DNA for the CDR3: TGTACGAACGATCCCGGGGAGCTGTTTTTT.

The rearrangement joins TRBV29-1 to TRBJ2-3; D gene unclear. Germline V lookup: CDR1 SQVTM, CDR2 ANQGSEA. This CDR3 is 11 amino acids long. Trimming removed 5 bases at V and 4 bases at J, with 7 bases between. The chain's CDR3 is CSVHPADTQYF. The CDR3 DNA reads as TGCAGCGTTCATCCGGCAGATACGCAGTATTTT.

The rearrangement links TRBV20-1 to TRBJ1-1; a weak D match, TRBD1 (5 bases). Trimming cost V 7 bases and J 4 bases, with 22 bases left between them. CDR3 length equals 15 residues. Germline assignment: CDR1 DFQATT and CDR2 SNEGSKA (reference sequence). DNA for the CDR3: TGCAGTGTGACCCGGGCTACAAGCGGGGCCACTGAAGCTTTCTTT. This sequence encodes CSVTRATSGATEAFF.

This chain links TRBV7-9 with TRBJ2-1; a possible D gene is TRBD2 (5 bases). CDR1 is SEHNR and CDR2 is FQNEAQ in the germline V gene (reference sequence). The CDR3 covers 16 residues. Trimming left V 5 bases short and J 3 bases short, with 17 bases between. In DNA, the CDR3 is TGTGCCAGCAGCCTCGGACGGGAAAGCGGCTACAATGAGCAGTTCTTC. The encoded protein is CASSLGRESGYNEQFF. Full variable domain (missing parts from reference TRBV7-9 and TRBJ2-1): DTGVSQNPRHKITKRGQNVTFRCDPISEHNRLYWYRQTLGQGPEFLTYFQNEAQLEKSRLLSDRFSAERPKGSFSTLEIQRTEQGDSAMYLCASSLGRESGYNEQFFGPGTRLTVL.

This clonotype was seen only a few times. The chain is built from TRBV7-6 and TRBJ2-7, with TRBD1 matching over 8 bases. Germline loops: CDR1 SGHVS, CDR2 FNYEAQ. The V segment lost 5 bases and the J segment 5 bases; nucleotides outside the gene matches: 14. The CDR3 contains 16 residues. The CDR3 DNA follows: TGTGCCAGCAGCCCCTTCCCGGGACAGGATCCCAACGAGCAGTACTTC. Translated, it gives CASSPFPGQDPNEQYF.

This clonotype has a handful of counts. V is TRBV20-1 and J is TRBJ1-2; TRBD1 might be the D (6 bases). V was shortened by 2 bases and J by 7 bases, with 11 bases between the two germline ends. Germline CDR1 and CDR2: DFQATT and SNEGSKA (reference sequence). This CDR3 is built from 12 residues. The chain's CDR3 is CSARTGAGGYTF. The CDR3 nucleotides are TGCAGTGCTAGAACGGGGGCAGGTGGCTACACCTTC.

J is TRBJ2-3 and V is TRBV4-2; D tentatively fits TRBD1 or TRBD2 (5 bases each). The V and J ends lost 0 bases and 3 bases respectively, with 22 bases between them. Germline values: CDR1 LGHNA, CDR2 YNFKEQ. This CDR3 comprises 19 residues. The CDR3 region has the DNA TGTGCCAGCAGCCAAGATGCCCTAGCCCGACAGACCGGGACAGATACGCAGTATTTT. Amino acid sequence: CASSQDALARQTGTDTQYF.

This clonotype was counted between two and nine times. The chain joins TRBV27 to TRBJ1-2, with D perhaps TRBD1 (5 bases). V gave up 7 bases and J gave up 6 bases, with 15 bases separating them. Germline CDR1 reads MNHEY; CDR2 reads SMNVEV (reference sequence). The CDR3 runs to 13 residues. The CDR3 nucleotides read TGTGCCAGCACCGGGACGTCAGCGGATGGCTACACCTTC. Translating gives CASTGTSADGYTF.

This clonotype occurred a few times. The chain links TRBV13 to TRBJ2-5; weak D call: TRBD2 (5 bases). V was pared by 4 bases and J by 10 bases, with 16 bases between. Germline CDR1 PRHDT, CDR2 FYEKMQ (reference sequence). The CDR3 extends over 13 amino acids. This CDR3 is CASSSSNPGIQYF. The CDR3 bases are TGTGCCAGCAGCTCCTCAAACCCGGGGATCCAGTACTTC. Full variable domain (remainder filled in from reference TRBV13 and TRBJ2-5): AAGVIQSPRHLIKEKRETATLKCYPIPRHDTVYWYQQGPGQDPQFLISFYEKMQSDKGSIPDRFSAQQFSDYHSELNMSSLELGDSALYFCASSSSNPGIQYFGPGTRLLVL.

The rearrangement uses TRBV25-1 and TRBJ2-3, with D possibly matching TRBD2 (6 bases). Germline values: CDR1 MGHDK, CDR2 SYGVNS. This CDR3 spans 10 amino acids. V was shortened by 7 bases and J by 9 bases, with 8 bases between the two germline ends. DNA of the CDR3: TGTGCCAGCAAGGAGGGCACGCAGTATTTT. As protein: CASKEGTQYF. The whole variable domain, filled in from reference TRBV25-1 and TRBJ2-3, reads EADIYQTPRYLVIGTGKKITLECSQTMGHDKMYWYQQDPGMELHLIHYSYGVNSTEKGDLSSESTVSRIRTEHFPLTLESARPSHTSQYLCASKEGTQYFGPGTRLTVL.

V and J are TRBV7-8 and TRBJ1-2, with TRBD1 identical over 7 bases. The CDR3 covers 13 residues. CDR1 is SGHVS and CDR2 is FQNEAQ in the germline V gene. After removal of 5 bases from V and 9 bases from J, the junction contained 9 bases not matched to a gene. CDR3 sequence: CASSLRTGGSYTF. The CDR3 DNA is TGTGCCAGCAGCCTACGGACAGGCGGGAGCTACACCTTC.

The V call is TRBV24-1, the J call TRBJ2-1, with 12 bases matching TRBD1. With V trimmed by 9 bases and J by 2 bases, 7 bases remained unmatched. The CDR3 has 16 residues. Germline CDR1 reads KGHDR; CDR2 reads SFDVKD. DNA of the CDR3: TGTGCCACCGGGCCGGGGACAGGGGGCACCTACAATGAGCAGTTCTTC. Its protein product is CATGPGTGGTYNEQFF.

The chain uses TRBV5-5 and TRBJ1-1; D is perhaps TRBD1 (5 bases). CDR3 length: 13 residues. Trimming left V 4 bases short and J 4 bases short, with 11 bases between. Germline V gene sequence: CDR1 SGHKS, CDR2 YYEKEE (reference sequence). The CDR3 region is CASSNLGGTEAFF. Here the CDR3 DNA reads TGTGCCAGCAGCAACCTCGGGGGCACTGAAGCTTTCTTT.

This clonotype was recorded a few times. V is TRBV20-1 and J is TRBJ1-1, with a tentative D call TRBD1 (5 bases). Germline loops: CDR1 DFQATT, CDR2 SNEGSKA (reference sequence). CDR3 length: 15 residues. Trimming left V 5 bases short and J 5 bases short, with 21 bases between. The CDR3 sequence is CSAALGDLAGTEAFF. The CDR3, as DNA: TGCAGTGCTGCCTTGGGGGATCTAGCGGGGACTGAAGCTTTCTTT.

The chain is built from TRBV20-1 and TRBJ1-2; 8 nucleotides match TRBD1. Germline values: CDR1 DFQATT, CDR2 SNEGSKA (reference sequence). The junction had 16 bases not matched to a gene; V was cut back by 6 bases and J by 7 bases. The length of the CDR3 is 15 residues. This CDR3 reads CSAMDRERYHSGYTF. CDR3 nucleotide sequence: TGCAGTGCAATGGACAGGGAACGGTATCACTCTGGCTACACCTTC.

This clonotype was picked up a small number of times. The chain recombines TRBV27 with TRBJ2-7; TRBD2 aligns across 8 bases. Trimming at V came to 3 bases and at J to 7 bases, leaving 8 bases not matched to a gene. This CDR3 contains 14 residues. CDR1 and CDR2 (germline): MNHEY, SMNVEV (reference sequence). The CDR3 coding sequence is TGTGCCAGCAGTTTGATTAGCGGGACTGGGGAGCAGTACTTC. It translates to CASSLISGTGEQYF.

DNA of the CDR3: TGTGCCAGCAGCCCAGGGAATACCTACGAGCAGTACTTC. Protein sequence: CASSPGNTYEQYF. This chain joins TRBV7-9 and TRBJ2-7, with a possible D match to TRBD1 (5 bases). The V gene lost 5 bases and the J gene lost 2 bases, with 10 bases spanning the gap. The CDR3 totals 13 residues. Per germline, CDR1 SEHNR and CDR2 FQNEAQ (reference sequence).